This record covers a single T cell receptor (beta chain). Its antigen is still unknown. The Oncomine TCR Beta short-read assay was what sequenced the DNA obtained from cultured CD4+ T cells. In TCRdb, the PCR reads were re-called with MiXCR into one record per CDR3 protein. Here the sample spans over 15,000 distinct CDR3 sequences, around 66% being singletons. These data are taken from a study of vaccination and CD4 T cells after COVID-19. The wider study: Taking of post-vaccine samples occurred a median around 72 days after dose two (range 14 to 241).

The germline V gene encodes CDR1 ENHRY and CDR2 SYGVKD. Trimming took 0 bases from V and 1 from J, leaving 10 bases between them. This CDR3 has 15 residues. Treatment defined: approximately 9-day PBMC culture with coronavirus spike peptide pools or control peptides (ViraFEST assay). Sequencing used CD4+ T cells from blood, cultured in vitro. The clonotype originates from a human donor who had recovered from COVID-19. V is TRBV10-3 and J is TRBJ2-7, with D possibly being TRBD1 (6 bases). CDR3 sequence reads: CAISESNRESYEQYF. The CDR3 DNA reads TGTGCCATCAGTGAGTCCAACAGGGAGTCCTACGAGCAGTACTTC.